This is a list of T cell receptor beta chains from one sample in a study of cytomegalovirus exposure and HLA in healthy donors. Assay: immunoSEQ multiplex PCR; the TCRdb copy retains only in-frame clones and omits some. The sample has under 200,000 clones, roughly 80% seen once. Sequenced: PBMCs. The receptors come from a man between 40 and 49 years old in good health and CMV-seropositive. CDR3s include the opening cysteine and the closing phenylalanine or tryptophan. D genes are given only for firm matches. Only some rows state a clone size, as once, few, many or a class for expanded clones.

J gene	D gene	clone size	V gene	CDR3 DNA	CDR3 protein
TRBJ2-7	-	-	TRBV7-2	TGTGCCAGCAGCTTAGGTGGACAAACCTACGAGCAGTACTTC	CASSLGGQTYEQYF
TRBJ2-5	-	once	TRBV7-8	TGTGCCAGCAGCCCCCGACTAAACCAAGAGACCCAGTACTTC	CASSPRLNQETQYF
TRBJ1-2	TRBD1	-	TRBV6-1	TGTGCCAGCCAAACAGGGGGCGCAGGTGGCTACACCTTC	CASQTGGAGGYTF
TRBJ1-5	-	-	TRBV28	TGTGCCAGCAGTTTGGTAGGGGTTGGCACTCAGCCCCAGCATTTT	CASSLVGVGTQPQHF
TRBJ1-1	-	few	TRBV6-6	TGTGCCAGCAGTTACTCGAGGGGGACTGAAGCTTTCTTT	CASSYSRGTEAFF
TRBJ1-1	TRBD1	-	TRBV9	TGTGCCAGCAGCGTAGGGACAGGGAACACTGAAGCTTTCTTT	CASSVGTGNTEAFF
TRBJ1-5	TRBD1	-	TRBV28	TGTGCCAGCAGTTTAATCCAGGGGGCCCCCAATCAGCCCCAGCATTTT	CASSLIQGAPNQPQHF
TRBJ2-2	TRBD2	few	TRBV5-6	TGTGCCAGCAGTCCGGGACTAGAGTCGTCCGGGGAGCTGTTTTTT	CASSPGLESSGELFF
TRBJ1-1	-	few	TRBV4-1	TGCGCCAGCAGCCAAGAAGGGGTGTTGTGGCACGTAAACACTGAAGCTTTCTTT	CASSQEGVLWHVNTEAFF
TRBJ2-7	TRBD2	-	TRBV28	TGTGCCAGCAGTTCTCCGGGAGGCTCCTACGAGCAGTACTTC	CASSSPGGSYEQYF
TRBJ2-4	-	few	TRBV28	TGTGCCAGCAGTTTACGGGTAAACATTCAGTACTTC	CASSLRVNIQYF
TRBJ2-7	TRBD1	once	TRBV28	TGTGCCAGCAGTCATAGCCTGGGACAGGGAACCTACGAGCAGTACTTC	CASSHSLGQGTYEQYF
TRBJ2-7	-	few	TRBV7-9	TGTGCCAGCAGCTTACGTCAAGGGGGTACAGGGGAGCAGTACTTC	CASSLRQGGTGEQYF
TRBJ1-2	-	-	TRBV7-2	TGTGCCAGCAGCCCAGAGGCAGGGTTTAACTATGGCTACACCTTC	CASSPEAGFNYGYTF
TRBJ1-2	-	-	TRBV28	TGTGCCAGCATCGGGGGGGCAAAGGGCTACACCTTC	CASIGGAKGYTF
TRBJ2-7	-	-	TRBV7-7	TGTGCTAGCAGCTATTGGGACGGGGGCGAGCAGTACTTC	CASSYWDGGEQYF
TRBJ2-1	TRBD2	-	TRBV4-3	TGCGCCAGCAGCCAAGATATGACGGGGGGGCGGGATGAGCAGTTCTTC	CASSQDMTGGRDEQFF
TRBJ1-6	TRBD1	-	TRBV2	TGTGCCAGCAGGGGACAGAGAAATTCACCCCTCCACTTT	CASRGQRNSPLHF
TRBJ2-4	TRBD1	-	TRBV5-4	TGTGCCAGCACCTTCGACCGGGACAGCAAAAACATTCAGTACTTC	CASTFDRDSKNIQYF
TRBJ2-3	TRBD1	once	TRBV19	TGTGCCAGTAGGGACAGGGGGCAGAGCACAGATACGCAGTATTTT	CASRDRGQSTDTQYF
TRBJ2-7	-	once	TRBV18	TGTGCCAGCTCACGACCGACAGATTACGAGCAGTACTTC	CASSRPTDYEQYF
TRBJ1-5	-	-	TRBV28	TGTGCCACCTCGGGCAATCAGCCCCAGCATTTT	CATSGNQPQHF
TRBJ1-1	-	-	TRBV7-9	TGTTCCAGCAGCTTACAGGGCGGTGAAGCTTTCTTT	CSSSLQGGEAFF
TRBJ1-2	TRBD1	-	TRBV5-1	TGCGCCAGCAGTTATGGGACAGGGTGGGGCTACACCTTC	CASSYGTGWGYTF
TRBJ2-7	-	-	TRBV6-5	TGTGCCAGCAGGCCCGTACTAGGAGGGTACGAGCAGTACTTC	CASRPVLGGYEQYF
TRBJ2-1	TRBD1	-	TRBV5-4	TGTGCCAGCAGCTTGAGACAGGGGCATAATGAGCAGTTCTTC	CASSLRQGHNEQFF
TRBJ2-7	TRBD1	-	TRBV6-1	TGTGCCAGCAGTGAAGCAAGGACAGGGCCTGTTCGGGAGCAGTACTTC	CASSEARTGPVREQYF
TRBJ1-6	-	-	TRBV5-6	TGTGCCAGCAGCCGGGTGTTGGGTTCACCCCTCCACTTT	CASSRVLGSPLHF
TRBJ2-2	-	once	TRBV7-2	TGTGCCAGCAGCTTAGTACAGGGGGAGCTGTTTTTT	CASSLVQGELFF
TRBJ2-7	TRBD1	-	TRBV7-8	TGTGCCAGCAGCTTAAGACAGGGCCCCTCGGACGAGCAGTACTTC	CASSLRQGPSDEQYF
TRBJ2-7	TRBD1	-	TRBV15	TGTGCCACCAGACGGGACAGCCTCTACGAGCAGTACTTC	CATRRDSLYEQYF
TRBJ2-7	-	-	TRBV7-3	TGTGCCAGCAGCTTATTTGGGGAGCTTACTCCCTCCGAGCAGTACTTC	CASSLFGELTPSEQYF
TRBJ2-7	TRBD2	-	TRBV7-2	TGTGCCAGCAGCCAACTAGCGGGCCCTACCTACGAGCAGTACTTC	CASSQLAGPTYEQYF
TRBJ1-2	TRBD1	-	TRBV29-1	TGCAGCGGCAATCAGGGGGCCGGTGGCTACACCTTC	CSGNQGAGGYTF